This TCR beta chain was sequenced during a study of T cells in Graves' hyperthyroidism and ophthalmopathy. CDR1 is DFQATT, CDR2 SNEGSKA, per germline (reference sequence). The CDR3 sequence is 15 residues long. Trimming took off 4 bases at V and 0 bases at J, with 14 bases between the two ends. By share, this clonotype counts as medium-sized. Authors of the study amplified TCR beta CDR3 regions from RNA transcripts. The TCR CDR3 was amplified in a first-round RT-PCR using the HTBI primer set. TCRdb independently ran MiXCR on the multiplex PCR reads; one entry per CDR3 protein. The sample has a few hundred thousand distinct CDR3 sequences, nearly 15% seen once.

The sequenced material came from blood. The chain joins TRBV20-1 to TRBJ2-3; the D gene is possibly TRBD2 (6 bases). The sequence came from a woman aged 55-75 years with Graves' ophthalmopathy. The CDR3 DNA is TGCAGTGCTAATTCCCCTAGCGATAGCACAGATACGCAGTATTTT. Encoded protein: CSANSPSDSTDTQYF.